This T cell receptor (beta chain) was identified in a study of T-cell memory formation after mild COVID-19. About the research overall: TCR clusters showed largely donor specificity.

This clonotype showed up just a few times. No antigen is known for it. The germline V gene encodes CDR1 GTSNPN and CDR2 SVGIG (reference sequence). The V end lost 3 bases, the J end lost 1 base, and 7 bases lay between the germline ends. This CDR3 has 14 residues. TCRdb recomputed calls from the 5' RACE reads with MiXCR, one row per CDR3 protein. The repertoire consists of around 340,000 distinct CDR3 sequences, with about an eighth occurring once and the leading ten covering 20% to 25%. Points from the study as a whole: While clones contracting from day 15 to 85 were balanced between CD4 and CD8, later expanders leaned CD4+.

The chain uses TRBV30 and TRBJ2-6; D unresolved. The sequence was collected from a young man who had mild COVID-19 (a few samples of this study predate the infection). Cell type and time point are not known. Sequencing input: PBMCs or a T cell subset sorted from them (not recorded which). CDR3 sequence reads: CAWSQASGANVLTF. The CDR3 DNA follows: TGTGCCTGGAGCCAAGCTTCTGGGGCCAACGTCCTGACTTTC.